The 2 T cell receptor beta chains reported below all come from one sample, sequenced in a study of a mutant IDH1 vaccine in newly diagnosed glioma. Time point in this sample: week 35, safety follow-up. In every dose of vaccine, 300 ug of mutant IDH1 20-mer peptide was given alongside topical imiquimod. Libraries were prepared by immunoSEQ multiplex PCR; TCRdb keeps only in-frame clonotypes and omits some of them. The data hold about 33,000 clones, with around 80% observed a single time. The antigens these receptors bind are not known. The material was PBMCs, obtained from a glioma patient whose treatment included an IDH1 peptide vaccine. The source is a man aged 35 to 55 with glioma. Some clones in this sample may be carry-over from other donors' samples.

CDR3 nucleotide sequence: TGTGCCAGTGGATATGAACCAGGGGAGGGAACCCTCCACTTT. Its protein product is CASGYEPGEGTLHF. The V and J genes are TRBV9 and TRBJ1-6; D might be TRBD1 (6 bases). V was cut by 8 bases and J by 14 bases, with 23 bases left in between. Germline loops: CDR1 SGDLS, CDR2 YYNGEE. This CDR3 is built from 14 residues.

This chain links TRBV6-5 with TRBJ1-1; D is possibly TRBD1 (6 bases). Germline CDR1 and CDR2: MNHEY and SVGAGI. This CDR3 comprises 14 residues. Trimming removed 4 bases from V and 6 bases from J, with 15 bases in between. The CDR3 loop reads CASSSRRGVSEAFF. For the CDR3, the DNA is TGTGCCAGCAGTTCGAGGAGGGGGGTCTCTGAAGCTTTCTTT.